Sequencing of this TCR beta chain was carried out in a study of blood T cell repertoires in COVID-19. About the study: Samples taken during acute and convalescent COVID-19 were collected in the United States, Italy and Spain.

J gave up 5 bases and V 4 bases, and 8 bases lay outside the gene matches. Germline-derived CDR1 and CDR2 are SGHNT and YYREEE (reference sequence). The CDR3 runs 14 residues. TCRdb's table, derived via immunoSEQ multiplex PCR, lists solely in-frame clones and lacks some. This table holds about 51,000 clones, around 83% found once. Sequencing used peripheral blood. This clonotype originated in a man older than 75 with active COVID-19. This chain uses TRBV5-4 with TRBJ1-2; 7 bases fit TRBD1. The CDR3 coding sequence is TGTGCCAGCAGCAGAGGACAGGAGCCATATGGCTACACCTTC. It yields the protein CASSRGQEPYGYTF. The whole variable domain, filled in from reference TRBV5-4 and TRBJ1-2, reads ETGVTQSPTHLIKTRGQQVTLRCSSQSGHNTVSWYQQALGQGPQFIFQYYREEENGRGNFPPRFSGLQFPNYSSELNVNALELDDSALYLCASSRGQEPYGYTFGSGTRLTVV.